This is a list of T cell receptor beta chains from one sample in a study of OX40 agonist ivuxolimab in advanced cancers. TCRdb keeps only in-frame clones here, not all; method: immunoSEQ multiplex PCR. In the table there are roughly 40,000 clones, around 93% of which are singletons. The sample in question was CD4+ or CD8+ T cells sorted from blood, obtained in a trial of the OX40 agonist ivuxolimab. Receptors were obtained from an adult with an advanced solid tumor such as melanoma, head and neck, liver or kidney cancer. The CDR3 runs from the conserved cysteine through the conserved F or W. A D gene is named only where the DNA matches it firmly. Size values are once, few and many counts, or a class for expanded clones, and some rows have none.

abundance,d_gene,j_gene,v_gene,CDR3aa,CDR3nt
-,TRBD1,TRBJ1-1,TRBV13,CASSLTGEINTEAFF,TGTGCCAGCAGCCTCACAGGGGAAATAAACACTGAAGCTTTCTTT
-,-,TRBJ2-7,TRBV27,CASSLMGAGEQYF,TGTGCCAGCAGCTTAATGGGGGCTGGAGAGCAGTACTTC
-,-,TRBJ1-5,TRBV2,CASGARGGNQPQHF,TGTGCCAGCGGCGCCAGGGGTGGCAATCAGCCCCAGCATTTT
-,TRBD2,TRBJ2-1,TRBV7-3,CASKGRGSGNEQFF,TGTGCCAGCAAGGGGAGGGGCAGCGGCAATGAGCAGTTCTTC
-,-,TRBJ2-3,TRBV19,CASSMGSRTDTQYF,TGTGCCAGTAGTATGGGCAGCCGCACAGATACGCAGTATTTT
medium-sized,-,TRBJ1-1,TRBV27,CASSRGGNTEAFF,TGTGCCAGCAGCAGGGGTGGGAACACTGAAGCTTTCTTT
-,TRBD2,TRBJ2-1,TRBV7-8,CASSPGTTYNEQFF,TGTGCCAGCAGCCCCGGGACTACCTACAATGAGCAGTTCTTC
-,-,TRBJ2-2,TRBV6-4,CASSDSGSLGITGELFF,TGTGCCAGCAGTGACTCGGGCTCCCTAGGGATCACCGGGGAGCTGTTTTTT
-,-,TRBJ2-7,TRBV7-6,CASSPYSGTNYEQYF,TGTGCCAGCAGCCCCTACTCCGGGACAAACTACGAGCAGTACTTC
-,TRBD2,TRBJ2-1,TRBV4-1,CASSQDKREGRQQFF,TGCGCCAGCAGCCAAGATAAGAGGGAGGGCAGGCAGCAGTTCTTC
-,TRBD2,TRBJ2-2,TRBV7-6,CASSLITAGGAREELFF,TGTGCCAGCAGCTTGATCACAGCGGGAGGCGCACGGGAGGAGCTGTTTTTT
-,TRBD2,TRBJ2-1,TRBV29-1,CSLKGVPGTSGRSSYNEQFF,TGCAGCCTGAAGGGTGTTCCTGGGACTAGCGGGAGAAGCTCCTACAATGAGCAGTTCTTC
-,TRBD2,TRBJ2-1,TRBV6-5,CASSQSGRTYNEQFF,TGTGCCAGCAGTCAAAGCGGGAGGACCTACAATGAGCAGTTCTTC